The sequence of this TCR beta chain was determined in a study of T-cell reconstitution after alpha-beta-depleted transplantation in children. Germline CDR1 and CDR2: MNHEY and SVGEGT. The CDR3 is 14 amino acids. The V end lost 4 bases, the J end lost 6 bases, and 14 bases lay between the germline ends. This clonotype has at least ten counts. During its preparation, the TCRbeta library received unique molecular identifiers. MiXCR, run by TCRdb on the PCR reads, gives a single entry per CDR3 protein. The sample has around 580,000 distinct CDR3 sequences; under 30% are singletons. V and J are TRBV6-2 or TRBV6-3 and TRBJ2-3; tentatively, D is TRBD2 (6 bases). Sequenced material: PBMCs, mostly from graft donor cells, taken 360 days after TCRalphabeta/CD19-depleted stem cell transplant. This receptor was identified in a boy under two years old who had a stem cell transplant for acute myeloid leukemia, so the T cells may come from the graft donor. The CDR3 region is CASSFLLALDTQYF. The CDR3 region has the DNA TGTGCCAGCAGTTTCTTACTAGCCTTGGATACGCAGTATTTT.